This T cell receptor beta chain originates from a study of neoadjuvant anti-PD-1 for oral cavity cancer (dated by TCRdb to the early 2020s). Study-level background: Patients mostly received three to four biweekly doses of nivolumab at 3 mg/kg before curative-intent surgical resection. The parent correlative cohort had 11 to 12 patients and a response rate of roughly 34%. For patients who did not progress, a fourth nivolumab dose was given around day 43, followed by definitive surgical resection on days 50-56. Under RECIST 1.1, a patient counted as a responder if showing complete response, partial response or stable disease, and as a non-responder if showing progression. Summary of the overall study and its limitations: Greater tumor shrinkage was correlated with larger post-treatment sizes of preexisting intratumoral clones, suggesting that expansion of preexisting clones contributed to response. A higher pretreatment blood Treg/Th17 ratio correlated with both higher pretreatment blood TCRbeta clonality and lower post-treatment tumor TCRbeta clonality. TCR analyses included only a few patients per response group, and the authors called for larger cohorts for validation.

Tumor libraries used mostly approximately 4.4 ug of input genomic DNA for survey sequencing, with two replicates per sample. The immunoSEQ hsTCRbeta kit was used to prepare TCRbeta libraries according to the manufacturer's instructions. The completed libraries were mixed into a single pool at 3 nM, then sequenced with an Illumina NovaSeq 6000 S4 flow cell. The authors' pipeline ran thus. Raw data preprocessing and quality control were performed with the immunoSEQ Analyzer. The analysis was limited to productive rearrangements, and each clonotype was defined by a unique CDR3 amino acid sequence. Repertoire clonality was estimated as the Gini-Simpson index, which was computed with the R package tcR. Student's t test was used to compare Gini indices, while Pearson correlation assessed associations with tumor size change. This is the immuneACCESS table as TCRdb keeps it, with only in-frame sequences that have V and J called. A part of the clones is gone; compared with another copy, unresolved V genes explain less than half, and the rest is unexplained. The D gene and trimming were derived from the DNA, and the V and J assignments and clone size from that table. This sample holds roughly 23,000 clones; 35% to 55% were observed only once. The ten largest make up around two fifths of the sample.

In regard to this clone: Its antigen is currently not known. No clone much larger than this one lies a single base away; base qualities are absent.

Via the germline V gene, CDR1 is SGHTA and CDR2 FQGNSA. The CDR3 sequence holds 16 residues, the cysteine and phenylalanine included. Of the read, only the CDR3 DNA is kept; its 48 bases are in frame from base 1. After removal of 5 bases from V and 6 bases from J, the junction retains 8 bases not matched to a gene. Explained via the paper, the time point label denotes: after neoadjuvant nivolumab, at surgical resection. Patients were newly diagnosed with stage II-IVA oral cavity squamous cell carcinoma and had received no prior systemic or radiation treatment. The cohort was made up of patients with locally advanced, HPV-negative oral cavity squamous cell carcinoma. The samples were drawn from a longitudinal correlative study tied to a single-arm phase II trial testing neoadjuvant nivolumab in oral cavity squamous cell carcinoma. Subject-matched pre- and post-treatment PBMCs and tumors from three responders and three non-responders underwent genomic DNA-based TCRbeta sequencing. Genomic DNA was isolated from tumor tissue using the Maxwell RSC DNA from Tissue kit.

Sequences were derived from tumor tissue, sampled after nivolumab (anti-PD-1) treatment. The receptor's source is a person aged 40-85 years with oral cavity squamous cell carcinoma. This chain joins TRBV7-2 to TRBJ2-3; 13 central bases correspond to TRBD2. The DNA sequence is given as TGTGCCAGCAGCCTGGGACTAGCGGGGTTAGCGGATACGCAGTATTTT. Translated, this gives CASSLGLAGLADTQYF.